Sequencing of this TCR beta chain was carried out in a study of technical replicates of blood from a handful of donors. TCRdb keeps only in-frame clones here, not all; method: immunoSEQ multiplex PCR. The sample shows about 62,000 clones, around 87% of them seen only once. The length of the CDR3 is 13 residues. Germline-derived CDR1 and CDR2 are KGHSH and LQKENI. V lost 3 bases, J lost 10 bases, and 15 bases lay in between. This chain uses TRBV18 with TRBJ1-1; D might be TRBD1 (5 bases). The specimen was PBMCs. The origin of this receptor is a human donor in good health. Some clones in this sample may be carry-over from other donors' samples. The CDR3 nucleotides read TGTGCCAGCTCACCTACCCAGACAGTAGGAGCTTTCTTT. Encoded protein: CASSPTQTVGAFF.